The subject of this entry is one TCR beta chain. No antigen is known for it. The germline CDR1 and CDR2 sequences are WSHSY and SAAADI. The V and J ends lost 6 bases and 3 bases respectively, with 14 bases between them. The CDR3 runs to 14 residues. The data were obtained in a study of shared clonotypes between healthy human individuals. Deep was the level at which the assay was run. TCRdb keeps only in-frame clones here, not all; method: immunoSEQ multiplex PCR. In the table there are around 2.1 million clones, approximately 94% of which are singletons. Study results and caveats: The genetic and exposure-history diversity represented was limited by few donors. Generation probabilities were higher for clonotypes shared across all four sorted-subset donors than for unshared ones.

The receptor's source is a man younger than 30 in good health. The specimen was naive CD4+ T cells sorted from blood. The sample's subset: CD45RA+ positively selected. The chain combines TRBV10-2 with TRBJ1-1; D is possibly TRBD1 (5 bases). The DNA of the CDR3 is TGCGCCAGCAGGCGATGGGCGGGGGACACTGAAGCTTTCTTT. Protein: CASRRWAGDTEAFF.